Below, 23 T cell receptor beta chains from the same sample are listed, as sequenced in a study of blood T cell repertoires in COVID-19. The data were produced by immunoSEQ multiplex PCR, yet TCRdb's version contains in-frame clones alone and is incomplete. The data contain 250,000 or so clones, about 91% of them singletons. Sequencing was done on a sample of PBMCs or T cells enriched from blood (not recorded which). The receptor source for this set is a man aged 40-55 years who had been exposed to COVID-19.

This sequence joins TRBV2 and TRBJ2-5, with no clear D. This CDR3 spans 11 amino acids. CDR1 is SNHLY and CDR2 is FYNNEI in the germline V gene. Deletions cut 8 bases from V and 5 bases from J, with 9 bases between. The CDR3 sequence: CASLVGETQYF. The CDR3 nucleotides are TGTGCCAGCTTGGTGGGCGAGACCCAGTACTTC. The full variable domain, completed using reference TRBV2 and TRBJ2-5, is EPEVTQTPSHQVTQMGQEVILRCVPISNHLYFYWYRQILGQKVEFLVSFYNNEISEKSEIFDDQFSVERPDGSNFTLKIRSTKLEDSAMYFCASLVGETQYFGPGTRLLVL.

The V and J genes are TRBV7-2 and TRBJ1-6, with a possible D match to TRBD1 (5 bases). The germline CDR1 and CDR2 sequences are SGHTA and FQGNSA. V was pared by 3 bases and J by 5 bases, with 8 bases between. The CDR3 totals 14 residues. The CDR3 spells CASSFREDNSPLHF. The CDR3 nucleotides are TGTGCCAGCAGCTTCAGGGAGGATAATTCACCCCTCCACTTT.

The chain is built from TRBV30 and TRBJ2-2; 10 bases align to TRBD1. Germline CDR1 is GTSNPN and CDR2 is SVGIG (reference sequence). V trimming: 0 bases; J trimming: 3 bases; junction bases outside the gene matches: 4. CDR3 length: 16 amino acids. Here the CDR3 reads CAWSVGTGVDTGELFF. The CDR3, as DNA: TGTGCCTGGAGTGTAGGGACAGGGGTCGACACCGGGGAGCTGTTTTTT.

This chain joins TRBV3-1 (or the pseudogene TRBV3-2) and TRBJ1-1; D might be TRBD1 (5 bases). Trimming removed 4 bases at V and 2 bases at J, with 14 bases between. The germline V gene encodes CDR1 LGHDT and CDR2 YNNKEL (reference sequence). CDR3 length: 15 amino acids. In DNA form, the CDR3 reads TGTGCCAGCAGCCGCCGGGGGGGTTTAAACACTGAAGCTTTCTTT. It is translated as CASSRRGGLNTEAFF.

The V and J genes are TRBV25-1 and TRBJ1-3; perhaps TRBD1 as D (5 bases). From germline, CDR1 is MGHDK and CDR2 SYGVNS. Between the trimmed V and J ends, which lost 3 bases and 2 bases, there was a span of 17 bases. The CDR3 spans 17 residues. CDR3 sequence: CASSEGFRGITGNTIYF. CDR3 in DNA: TGTGCCAGCAGTGAGGGTTTTCGGGGGATTACTGGAAACACCATATATTTT.

The chain combines TRBV27 with TRBJ2-6, with D perhaps matching TRBD1 (7 bases). The CDR3 spans 19 residues. The germline V gene encodes CDR1 MNHEY and CDR2 SMNVEV (reference sequence). V lost 8 bases and J 0 bases, leaving 23 bases between the germline ends. As DNA, the CDR3 is TGTGCCAGCGGCAAGGGGCGGGACAGAACGTACTCTGGGGCCAACGTCCTGACTTTC. It specifies CASGKGRDRTYSGANVLTF.

This rearrangement joins TRBV10-3 to TRBJ2-7, with TRBD2 matching 8 bases. CDR3 length equals 14 residues. The trim removed 6 bases at V and 5 bases at J, leaving 9 bases unmatched. Germline loops: CDR1 ENHRY, CDR2 SYGVKD. The CDR3 spells CAIRSGLAAHEQYF. The CDR3 region has the DNA TGTGCCATCAGAAGTGGACTAGCCGCCCACGAGCAGTACTTC.

CDR3 protein: CASREGVEQFF. In nucleotides, the CDR3 is TGCGCCAGCAGGGAGGGAGTTGAGCAGTTCTTC. The chain joins TRBV5-1 to TRBJ2-1, with D possibly being TRBD2 (6 bases). This CDR3 has 11 residues. V lost 5 bases and J lost 9, with 9 bases in between. Per germline, CDR1 SGHRS and CDR2 YFSETQ.

This sequence joins TRBV11-2 and TRBJ1-2, with no clear D. The CDR3 is 12 amino acids. Trimming pared 0 bases from V and 12 bases from J, leaving 11 bases between. Germline CDR1 and CDR2: SGHAT and FQNNGV. In DNA form, the CDR3 reads TGTGCCAGCAGCTTAGAGCGCAGCGCCCACACCTTC. Residues: CASSLERSAHTF.

The V call is TRBV6-5, the J call TRBJ2-7, with D maybe TRBD1 (6 bases). Trimming removed 5 bases at V and 7 bases at J, with 18 bases between. The CDR3 is made up of 14 amino acids. Per the germline V gene, CDR1 is MNHEY and CDR2 is SVGAGI. The CDR3, as DNA: TGTGCCAGCAGTCCTGCCGGGACATCTAAAGAGCAGTACTTC. Encoded protein: CASSPAGTSKEQYF.

The V and J genes are TRBV3-1 (or the pseudogene TRBV3-2) and TRBJ2-5; 8 bases align to TRBD1. The V segment lost 0 bases and the J segment 1 base; nucleotides outside the gene matches: 4. This CDR3 contains 16 residues. Germline assignment: CDR1 LGHDT and CDR2 YNNKEL (reference sequence). The CDR3 DNA is TGTGCCAGCAGCCAAGAAGTGGGACAGGCCCAAGAGACCCAGTACTTC. Protein product: CASSQEVGQAQETQYF.

The CDR3 protein is CASSPTGGSRETQYF. For the CDR3, the DNA is TGTGCCAGCAGCCCAACGGGCGGGAGCCGAGAGACCCAGTACTTC. The rearrangement links TRBV7-3 to TRBJ2-5; 7 positions agree with TRBD2. The germline CDR1 and CDR2 sequences are SGHTA and FQGTGA. J was trimmed by 4 bases and V by 5 bases; bases with no gene match: 10. CDR3 length: 15 residues.

The table lists this clone with a count of one. This chain joins TRBV5-1 and TRBJ2-1; tentative D call: TRBD2 (7 bases). This CDR3 region has 17 residues. Between the trimmed V and J ends, which lost 5 bases and 5 bases, there was a span of 23 bases. The germline gives CDR1 SGHRS, CDR2 YFSETQ. CDR3 coding DNA: TGCGCCAGCAGTTCTTTGCTCGGGGGGCGAACGGACAATGAGCAGTTCTTC. Encoded protein: CASSSLLGGRTDNEQFF. Combining the CDR3 with reference TRBV5-1 and TRBJ2-1 gives the whole variable domain KAGVTQTPRYLIKTRGQQVTLSCSPISGHRSVSWYQQTPGQGLQFLFEYFSETQRNKGNFPGRFSGRQFSNSRSEMNVSTLELGDSALYLCASSSLLGGRTDNEQFFGPGTRLTVL.

This clone was observed once. J is TRBJ1-3 and V is TRBV21-1; the table's D call, TRBD1, was not checked against the DNA. TRBV21-1 is annotated as a pseudogene. The CDR3 has 13 amino acids. In nucleotides, the CDR3 is TGTGCCAGCATCTTACAGGGTATGGGCACCATATATTTT. It translates to CASILQGMGTIYF.

The chain recombines TRBV5-4 with TRBJ1-4; 7 bases are a match to TRBD1. The germline V gene encodes CDR1 SGHNT and CDR2 YYREEE (reference sequence). The CDR3 length is 15 residues. With 4 bases clipped from V and 0 bases from J, the junction kept 3 bases outside the gene matches. The CDR3 DNA reads TGTGCCAGCAGCGTCGACAGGGCAACTAATGAAAAACTGTTTTTT. Translation gives CASSVDRATNEKLFF.

The J gene is TRBJ1-4, the V gene TRBV28, with no clear D. V was trimmed by 2 bases and J by 0 bases, leaving 7 bases between them. The germline V gene encodes CDR1 MDHEN and CDR2 SYDVKM. This CDR3 spans 15 amino acids. In DNA form, the CDR3 reads TGTGCCAGCAGTTTAACCCCGGCAACTAATGAAAAACTGTTTTTT. This gives the protein CASSLTPATNEKLFF.

V and J are TRBV11-2 and TRBJ2-5; 7 nucleotides match TRBD1. Losses at the gene ends were 0 bases for V and 4 bases for J; bases not matched to a gene: 5. There are 15 residues in the CDR3. Germline CDR1 reads SGHAT; CDR2 reads FQNNGV. As DNA, the CDR3 is TGTGCCAGCAGCTTAGAGGGACAGTCTTCAGAGACCCAGTACTTC. This translates into CASSLEGQSSETQYF. Variable domain in full (rest from reference TRBV11-2 and TRBJ2-5): EAGVAQSPRYKIIEKRQSVAFWCNPISGHATLYWYQQILGQGPKLLIQFQNNGVVDDSQLPKDRFSAERLKGVDSTLKIQPAKLEDSAVYLCASSLEGQSSETQYFGPGTRLLVL.

This clone was seen only once. V and J are TRBV30 and TRBJ2-7; 13 bases match TRBD2. The V and J ends lost 5 bases and 5 bases, in that order; junction bases with no gene match: 6. This CDR3 has 14 amino acids. Germline V CDR1 and CDR2: GTSNPN, SVGIG (reference sequence). This CDR3 reads CAWGLAGAWDEQYF. CDR3 nucleotide sequence: TGTGCCTGGGGACTAGCGGGAGCTTGGGACGAGCAGTACTTC.

V is TRBV28 and J is TRBJ1-3; D gene ambiguous. Germline V gene data show CDR1 as MDHEN and CDR2 as SYDVKM. The CDR3 has 16 amino acids. V lost 4 bases, J lost 1 base, and 14 bases lay in between. CDR3 nucleotides: TGTGCCAGCAGTTCCACCTGGCGGGGATCTGGAAACACCATATATTTT. This encodes CASSSTWRGSGNTIYF.

The chain uses TRBV5-1 and TRBJ1-4; D call uncertain. Germline values: CDR1 SGHRS, CDR2 YFSETQ. Trimming removed 4 bases at V and 5 bases at J, with 15 bases between. The CDR3 consists of 15 residues. The CDR3 DNA reads as TGCGCCAGCAGCCCCAGCGGGGAGAAGAATGAAAAACTGTTTTTT. The encoded protein is CASSPSGEKNEKLFF.

The V and J genes are TRBV7-2 and TRBJ2-7, with 8 bases that match TRBD1. CDR3 length: 16 amino acids. V was pared by 2 bases and J by 5 bases, with 11 bases of the junction left unmatched. Looked up from germline, CDR1 is SGHTA and CDR2 is FQGNSA. This chain's CDR3 is CASSLRQGPPQDEQYF. The CDR3 DNA is TGTGCCAGCAGCTTAAGACAGGGGCCACCTCAAGACGAGCAGTACTTC.

The CDR3 sequence: CASSLQQSLNSPLHF. CDR3 nucleotides: TGCGCCAGCAGCTTGCAACAGAGTCTGAATTCACCCCTCCACTTT. This chain links TRBV5-1 with TRBJ1-6; unclear D gene. Germline V lookup: CDR1 SGHRS, CDR2 YFSETQ. With 1 base removed from V and 7 bases from J, the gap between germline ends came to 12 bases. CDR3 length equals 15 residues.

The chain couples TRBV12-3 or TRBV12-4 to TRBJ2-7, with 9 bases aligning to TRBD1. The CDR3 loop spans 13 amino acids. The trim removed 6 bases at V and 5 bases at J, leaving 5 bases unmatched. The CDR3 DNA reads as TGTGCCAGCAGGCGACAGGGGGGCCACGAGCAGTACTTC. Its protein product is CASRRQGGHEQYF.